Below, one T cell receptor (beta chain) is given with its context. Systemic immunosuppression or a history of autoimmune disease excluded patients. The sample belongs to a study of OX40 agonist ivuxolimab in advanced cancers. Sequenced by immunoSEQ multiplex PCR; TCRdb stores in-frame clones only, minus some. Counted here are 70,000 to 90,000 clones, 90% occurring once; the ten biggest clones make up about 0.4%. From germline, CDR1 is MGHRA and CDR2 YSYEKL. CDR3 length: 15 residues. V lost 1 base and J lost 0, with 8 bases in between. The rearrangement uses TRBV4-1 and TRBJ2-3; tentatively, D is TRBD1 or TRBD2 (5 bases each). Sequenced here: CD4+ or CD8+ T cells sorted from blood, sampled in a trial of the OX40 agonist ivuxolimab. This sequence was found in an adult with an advanced solid tumor such as melanoma, head and neck, liver or kidney cancer. The CDR3: CASSQAGLSTDTQYF. The CDR3 DNA follows: TGCGCCAGCAGCCAAGCGGGGCTTAGCACAGATACGCAGTATTTT.